Reported below is one TCR beta chain. The sample comes from a study of blood T cell repertoires in COVID-19. In the authors' methods: Amplification with reference gene primers provided the estimates of nucleated cell counts. Using immunoSEQ multiplex PCR, the repertoire was profiled, and TCRdb retains in-frame clones only, with some absent. V, J and clone size are those of that table, while D and trimming were read from the DNA. This sample carries over 95,000 clones, approximately 84% of them seen once, and the ten largest clones take roughly 8.1%. CDR1 SEHNR and CDR2 FQNEAQ come from the germline V gene (reference sequence). The V end lost 5 bases, the J end lost 5 bases, and 9 bases lay between the germline ends. The CDR3 extends over 12 amino acids.

The chain combines TRBV7-9 with TRBJ1-2, with D possibly being TRBD1 (5 bases). Sequenced sample: peripheral blood. The source is a middle-aged woman with acute or convalescent COVID-19. The CDR3 coding sequence is TGTGCCAGCAGCACTCAGGGATATGGCTACACCTTC. Translation: CASSTQGYGYTF.